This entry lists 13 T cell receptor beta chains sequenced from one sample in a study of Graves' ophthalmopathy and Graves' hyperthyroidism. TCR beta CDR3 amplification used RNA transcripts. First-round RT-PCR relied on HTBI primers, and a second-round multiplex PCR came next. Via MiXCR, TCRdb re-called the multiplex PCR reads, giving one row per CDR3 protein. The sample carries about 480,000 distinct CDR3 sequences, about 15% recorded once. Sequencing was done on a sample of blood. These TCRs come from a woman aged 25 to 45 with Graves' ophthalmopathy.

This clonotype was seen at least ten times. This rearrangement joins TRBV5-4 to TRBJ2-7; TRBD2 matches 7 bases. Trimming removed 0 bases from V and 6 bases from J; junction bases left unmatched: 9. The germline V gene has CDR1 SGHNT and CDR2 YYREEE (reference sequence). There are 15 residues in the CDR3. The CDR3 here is CASSLGASGGSEQYF. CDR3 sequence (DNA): TGTGCCAGCAGCTTGGGGGCTAGCGGAGGAAGCGAGCAGTACTTC.

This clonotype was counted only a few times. CDR3 nucleotide sequence: TGTGCCAGCTCACTATTACAGGGGACCACTGAAGCTTTCTTT. This sequence encodes CASSLLQGTTEAFF. This chain connects TRBV2 to TRBJ1-1; 7 bases align to TRBD1. The CDR3 consists of 14 residues. The germline CDR1 and CDR2 sequences are SNHLY and FYNNEI. The trim removed 8 bases at V and 4 bases at J, leaving 10 bases unmatched.

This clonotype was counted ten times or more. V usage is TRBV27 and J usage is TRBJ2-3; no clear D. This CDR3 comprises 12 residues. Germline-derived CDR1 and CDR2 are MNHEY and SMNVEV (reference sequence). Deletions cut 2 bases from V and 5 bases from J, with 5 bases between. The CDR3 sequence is CASSLGVDTQYF. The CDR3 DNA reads TGTGCCAGCAGTTTAGGCGTAGATACGCAGTATTTT.

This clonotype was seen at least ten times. The CDR3 DNA sequence: TGTGCCAGCAGTTCCCTGAGGGGACTCTCTGGGGCCAACGTCCTGACTTTC. This translates into CASSSLRGLSGANVLTF. J is TRBJ2-6 and V is TRBV12-3 or TRBV12-4; weak D call: TRBD2 (6 bases). The CDR3 runs 17 residues. Trimming stripped 4 bases from V and 0 bases from J, with 13 bases between.

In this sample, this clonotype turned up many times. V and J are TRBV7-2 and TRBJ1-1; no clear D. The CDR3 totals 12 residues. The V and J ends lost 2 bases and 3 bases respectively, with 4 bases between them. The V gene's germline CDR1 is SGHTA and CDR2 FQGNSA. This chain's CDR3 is CASSLTYTEAFF. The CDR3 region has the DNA TGTGCCAGCAGCTTAACGTACACTGAAGCTTTCTTT.

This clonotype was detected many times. This chain's CDR3 is CSALGQGGTEAFF. DNA of the CDR3: TGCAGTGCCTTAGGACAGGGAGGGACTGAAGCTTTCTTT. The V gene is TRBV20-1, the J gene TRBJ1-1, with 8 bases matching TRBD1. The V and J ends lost 6 bases and 5 bases, in that order; junction bases with no gene match: 8. Germline loops: CDR1 DFQATT, CDR2 SNEGSKA (reference sequence). This CDR3 spans 13 amino acids.

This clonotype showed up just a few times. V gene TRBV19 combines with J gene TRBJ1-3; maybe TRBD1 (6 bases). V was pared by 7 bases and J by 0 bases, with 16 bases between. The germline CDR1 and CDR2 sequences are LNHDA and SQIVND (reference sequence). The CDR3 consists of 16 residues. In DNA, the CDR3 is TGTGCCAGTACCCTATTCCCGGACAGCTCTGGAAACACCATATATTTT. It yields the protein CASTLFPDSSGNTIYF.

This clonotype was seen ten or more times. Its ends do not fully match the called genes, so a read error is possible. CDR3 amino acids: CASSLAFGFAYEQYF. In DNA form, the CDR3 reads TGTGCTAGCAGCTTAGCGTTTGGATTCGCCTACGAGCAGTACTTC. The chain recombines TRBV7-7 with TRBJ2-7; possibly TRBD2 for D (5 bases). The CDR3 covers 15 residues. From germline, CDR1 is SSHAT and CDR2 FNYEAQ (reference sequence).

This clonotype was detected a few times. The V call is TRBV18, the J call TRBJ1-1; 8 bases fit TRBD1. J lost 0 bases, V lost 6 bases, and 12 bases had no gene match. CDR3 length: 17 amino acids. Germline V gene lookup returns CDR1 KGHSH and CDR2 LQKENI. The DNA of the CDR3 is TGTGCCAGCTCGCAAACTTCAGGGGGCCTCCTGAACACTGAAGCTTTCTTT. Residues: CASSQTSGGLLNTEAFF. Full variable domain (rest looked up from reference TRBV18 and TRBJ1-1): NAGVMQNPRHLVRRRGQEARLRCSPMKGHSHVYWYRQLPEEGLKFMVYLQKENIIDESGMPKERFSAEFPKEGPSILRIQQVVRGDSAAYFCASSQTSGGLLNTEAFFGQGTRLTVV.

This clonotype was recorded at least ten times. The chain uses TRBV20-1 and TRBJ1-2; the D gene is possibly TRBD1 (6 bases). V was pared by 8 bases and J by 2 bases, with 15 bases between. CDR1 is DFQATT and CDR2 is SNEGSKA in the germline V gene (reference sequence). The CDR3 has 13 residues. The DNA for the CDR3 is TGCAGTCCCGGCAGGGGAACCAACTATGGCTACACCTTC. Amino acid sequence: CSPGRGTNYGYTF.

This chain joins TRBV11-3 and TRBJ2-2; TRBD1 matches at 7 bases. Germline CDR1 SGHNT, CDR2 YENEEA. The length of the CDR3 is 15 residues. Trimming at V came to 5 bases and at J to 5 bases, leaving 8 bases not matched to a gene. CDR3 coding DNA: TGTGCCAGCAGCAAGACGGGACAGATTACCGGGGAGCTGTTTTTT. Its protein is CASSKTGQITGELFF.

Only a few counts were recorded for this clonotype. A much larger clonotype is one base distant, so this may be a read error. In DNA form, the CDR3 reads TGTGCCTGGAGTGTACAGGGCAATCAGCCCCAGCTTTTT. It codes for CAWSVQGNQPQLF. The chain carries TRBV30 and TRBJ1-5, with a possible D match to TRBD1 (6 bases). The CDR3 extends over 13 amino acids. CDR1 GTSNPN and CDR2 SVGIG come from the germline V gene (reference sequence).

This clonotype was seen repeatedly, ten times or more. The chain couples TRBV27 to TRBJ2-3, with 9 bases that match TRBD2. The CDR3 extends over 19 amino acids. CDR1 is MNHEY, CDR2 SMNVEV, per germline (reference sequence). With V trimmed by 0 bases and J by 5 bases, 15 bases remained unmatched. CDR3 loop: CASSLSSPMEREVIDTQYF. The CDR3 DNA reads TGTGCCAGCAGTTTATCGAGCCCTATGGAGCGGGAGGTTATAGATACGCAGTATTTT.